These 21 T cell receptor beta chains were sequenced from one sample in a study of cytomegalovirus exposure and HLA in healthy donors. The primer mix had 60 Vbeta and 13 Jbeta primers. Assay used: immunoSEQ multiplex PCR; TCRdb lists only in-frame clones, some missing. The sample includes 150,000 to 180,000 clones, approximately 74% seen only once; the top ten take about 2.8%. Sequences were obtained from PBMCs. Receptors originate from a man aged 18-30 years in good health and CMV-seronegative.

CDR3 in DNA: TGTGCCAGCAGTTCCCGCAGGGTTCACCCATTTTACGAGCAGTACGTC. It encodes CASSSRRVHPFYEQYV. This chain joins TRBV28 and TRBJ2-7, with D maybe TRBD1 (5 bases). CDR3 length: 16 residues. V lost 4 bases and J lost 4, with 20 bases in between. The germline CDR1 and CDR2 sequences are MDHEN and SYDVKM.

The rearrangement links TRBV28 to TRBJ1-5, with D possibly being TRBD1 (6 bases). This CDR3 comprises 17 residues. The ends were cut back, 7 bases at V and 0 bases at J, with 19 bases in the middle. Germline V gives CDR1 MDHEN, CDR2 SYDVKM. The CDR3: CASTSGRTAYSNQPQHF. The CDR3 bases are TGTGCCAGCACCTCAGGTCGGACAGCTTATAGCAATCAGCCCCAGCATTTT.

This clone has just one count. The chain links TRBV7-8 to TRBJ1-5; TRBD1 is a possible D gene (6 bases). Germline CDR1 SGHVS, CDR2 FQNEAQ. The CDR3 has 15 residues. The V and J ends lost 4 bases and 7 bases respectively, with 17 bases between them. The CDR3 nucleotides read TGTGCCAGCAGCTCAGGGGACGGACCACACCAGCCCCAGCATTTT. Protein sequence: CASSSGDGPHQPQHF.

The chain recombines TRBV5-1 with TRBJ2-1, with 10 nucleotides matching TRBD2. The CDR3 totals 14 residues. CDR1 SGHRS and CDR2 YFSETQ come from the germline V gene. The V and J ends lost 2 bases and 9 bases, in that order; junction bases with no gene match: 5. This CDR3 is CASSLGLAVAEQFF. The CDR3 DNA sequence: TGCGCCAGCAGCTTAGGACTAGCGGTGGCTGAGCAGTTCTTC.

V is TRBV7-2 and J is TRBJ2-3; no reliable D call. The CDR3 extends over 13 amino acids. The germline V gene has CDR1 SGHTA and CDR2 FQGNSA. Trimming removed 6 bases from V and 0 bases from J, with 7 bases in between. The CDR3 here is CASRQVSTDTQYF. The CDR3 DNA follows: TGTGCCAGCAGACAAGTTAGCACAGATACGCAGTATTTT. Variable domain in full (rest from reference TRBV7-2 and TRBJ2-3): GAGVSQSPSNKVTEKGKDVELRCDPISGHTALYWYRQSLGQGLEFLIYFQGNSAPDKSGLPSDRFSAERTGGSVSTLTIQRTQQEDSAVYLCASRQVSTDTQYFGPGTRLTVL.

As regards this clone: Other DNA sequences from this sample encode an identical CDR3 as well. The chain carries TRBV5-1 and TRBJ2-1; 8 nucleotides agree with TRBD2. Germline V gene data show CDR1 as SGHRS and CDR2 as YFSETQ. This CDR3 spans 15 amino acids. V shed 0 bases and J 2 bases; nucleotides not matched to a gene: 1. DNA for the CDR3: TGCGCCAGCAGCTTGGGCGGGGGGCCCTACAATGAGCAGTTCTTC. Translated, it gives CASSLGGGPYNEQFF.

This clone was seen a handful of times. This chain links TRBV6-6 with TRBJ1-1; maybe TRBD1 (5 bases). CDR3 size: 11 residues. Trimming shortened V by 8 bases and J by 6 bases, and 10 bases separated the two germline ends. Germline lookup yields CDR1 MNHNY and CDR2 SVGAGI (reference sequence). For the CDR3, the DNA is TGTGCCAGCTTTAAGGGGTCTGAAGCTTTCTTT. Amino acids: CASFKGSEAFF.

The chain employs TRBV19 and TRBJ1-6; possible D gene TRBD1, 6 bases. The CDR3 sequence is 14 residues long. V was shortened by 4 bases and J by 6 bases, with 10 bases between the two germline ends. CDR1 LNHDA and CDR2 SQIVND come from the germline V gene (reference sequence). CDR3 coding DNA: TGTGCCAGTAGTACTACAGGGCCTAATTCACCCCTCCACTTT. Amino acids: CASSTTGPNSPLHF.

This chain connects TRBV4-2 to TRBJ2-1, with TRBD1 as a possible D gene (5 bases). V dropped 1 base and J dropped 9 bases, with 13 bases sitting between them. The germline V gene has CDR1 LGHNA and CDR2 YNFKEQ. The CDR3 loop spans 14 amino acids. The CDR3 sequence: CASSQAPEGAEQFF. In nucleotides, the CDR3 is TGTGCCAGCAGCCAAGCCCCAGAAGGGGCTGAGCAGTTCTTC.

This clone is a singleton in its sample. The chain employs TRBV19 and TRBJ1-5; D perhaps matches TRBD1 (6 bases). Trimming took off 9 bases at V and 6 bases at J, with 12 bases between the two ends. The CDR3 loop spans 12 amino acids. Germline V gives CDR1 LNHDA, CDR2 SQIVND (reference sequence). CDR3 in amino acids: CASSGVPQPQHF. CDR3 bases: TGTGCCAGCTCAGGGGTCCCTCAGCCCCAGCATTTT.

The chain employs TRBV30 and TRBJ1-5; the D is unclear. The CDR3 covers 13 residues. CDR1 and CDR2 (germline): GTSNPN, SVGIG (reference sequence). Deletions cut 1 base from V and 5 bases from J, with 9 bases between. CDR3 residues: CAWSERNYQPQHF. The CDR3 region has the DNA TGTGCCTGGAGTGAGCGGAATTATCAGCCCCAGCATTTT.

The V and J genes are TRBV7-9 and TRBJ1-6, with 8 bases that match TRBD1. V shed 3 bases, J shed 10 bases, and the junction held 5 bases outside the gene matches. The CDR3 runs 14 residues. Germline V gives CDR1 SEHNR, CDR2 FQNEAQ (reference sequence). This CDR3 reads CASSFSGGGSPLHF. The CDR3 DNA sequence: TGTGCCAGCAGCTTTTCAGGGGGCGGATCACCCCTCCACTTT. Drawing the rest from reference TRBV7-9 and TRBJ1-6, the complete variable domain is DTGVSQNPRHKITKRGQNVTFRCDPISEHNRLYWYRQTLGQGPEFLTYFQNEAQLEKSRLLSDRFSAERPKGSFSTLEIQRTEQGDSAMYLCASSFSGGGSPLHFGNGTRLTVT.

V usage is TRBV29-1 and J usage is TRBJ2-5; TRBD1 aligns across 8 bases. Germline V gene data show CDR1 as SQVTM and CDR2 as ANQGSEA. The CDR3 spans 15 residues. Trimming removed 4 bases from V and 7 bases from J; junction bases left unmatched: 14. The DNA for the CDR3 is TGCAGCGTTGCCCAAGGACAGGGTTCCCTGATGACCCAGTACTTC. It codes for CSVAQGQGSLMTQYF.

The V call is TRBV4-1, the J call TRBJ1-6, with D perhaps TRBD1 (5 bases). Germline lookup yields CDR1 MGHRA and CDR2 YSYEKL. The CDR3 runs 15 residues. The V and J ends lost 3 bases and 7 bases respectively, with 13 bases between them. The CDR3 bases are TGCGCCAGCAGCCACCCGGGGGGGTTAAATTCACCCCTCCACTTT. Protein sequence: CASSHPGGLNSPLHF.

J is TRBJ1-5 and V is TRBV10-1; weak D call: TRBD1 (6 bases). The V gene lost 0 bases and the J gene lost 0 bases, with 21 bases spanning the gap. Germline loops: CDR1 WNHNN, CDR2 SYGVQD (reference sequence). CDR3 length: 20 residues. CDR3 bases: TGCGCCAGCAGTGAGTCGTTTTCGGGGACAAGAGATCATAGCAATCAGCCCCAGCATTTT. It encodes CASSESFSGTRDHSNQPQHF.

This chain connects TRBV19 to TRBJ2-5, with D tentatively TRBD1 (6 bases). This CDR3 comprises 14 residues. CDR1 and CDR2 from the germline V gene are LNHDA and SQIVND (reference sequence). Trimming removed 4 bases at V and 0 bases at J, with 9 bases between. CDR3 bases: TGTGCCAGTAGTACCGGGACAAACCAAGAGACCCAGTACTTC. This encodes CASSTGTNQETQYF.

The rearrangement links TRBV5-1 to TRBJ2-5, with 8 bases aligning to TRBD1. V was pared by 0 bases and J by 5 bases, with 6 bases of the junction left unmatched. CDR1 and CDR2 from the germline V gene are SGHRS and YFSETQ. This CDR3 comprises 15 residues. CDR3: CASSLGTGRAETQYF. The CDR3 DNA reads as TGCGCCAGCAGCTTGGGGACAGGGCGTGCGGAGACCCAGTACTTC.

This chain joins TRBV7-9 and TRBJ2-5, with TRBD2 identical over 7 bases. Germline V lookup: CDR1 SEHNR, CDR2 FQNEAQ (reference sequence). Germline trimming cut 5 bases from V and 5 bases from J; bases unmatched to any gene: 8. The CDR3 has 14 amino acids. In DNA, the CDR3 is TGTGCCAGCAGCCTTTCTAGCGGTCACGAGACCCAGTACTTC. Protein product: CASSLSSGHETQYF.

V and J are TRBV5-6 and TRBJ2-7; 10 bases line up with TRBD1. The ends lost 7 bases at V and 0 bases at J; junction bases unmatched: 4. This CDR3 is 14 amino acids long. The germline V gene encodes CDR1 SGHDT and CDR2 YYEEEE. As DNA, the CDR3 is TGTGCCAGCTGGACAGGGGGATACTCCTACGAGCAGTACTTC. This encodes CASWTGGYSYEQYF.

This clone was detected a few times. V usage is TRBV2 and J usage is TRBJ1-3; perhaps TRBD1 as D (5 bases). CDR3 length equals 16 residues. With 4 bases removed from V and 5 bases from J, the gap between germline ends came to 18 bases. Germline V gene lookup returns CDR1 SNHLY and CDR2 FYNNEI. CDR3 bases: TGTGCCAGCAGTGCGGGGGGAAGTGTTGAACGAAACACCATATATTTT. Encoded protein: CASSAGGSVERNTIYF.

The table lists this clone with a count of one. J is TRBJ2-5 and V is TRBV6-1, with 7 bases matching TRBD2. The CDR3 covers 14 residues. Germline CDR1 is MNHNS and CDR2 is SASEGT. V trimming: 2 bases; J trimming: 5 bases; junction bases outside the gene matches: 5. CDR3 sequence: CASSESSGGETQYF. The CDR3 bases are TGTGCCAGCAGTGAAAGCTCCGGGGGGGAGACCCAGTACTTC.